This TCR beta chain was retrieved from a study of blood T cell repertoires in COVID-19. In assigning cohorts, the study relied on participant-reported clinical history. Data came from immunoSEQ multiplex PCR; TCRdb stores just in-frame clones and leaves some out. The sample carries roughly 290,000 clones, around 87% recorded once. The V end lost 1 base, the J end lost 2 bases, and 8 bases lay between the germline ends. CDR3 length equals 15 residues. Germline loops: CDR1 SGHTA, CDR2 FQGNSA. This chain uses TRBV7-2 with TRBJ1-4; tentatively, D is TRBD1 (5 bases). The specimen was PBMCs or T cells enriched from blood (not recorded which). The sequence came from a woman younger than 35 with acute COVID-19. The CDR3 nucleotides are TGTGCCAGCAGCTTAGTTGGGGGGACTAATGAAAAACTGTTTTTT. Protein: CASSLVGGTNEKLFF.